This T cell receptor beta chain was sequenced during a study of blood T cell repertoires in COVID-19. Study overall: T cells, B-cell-depleted T cells, or PBMCs provided the cDNA or gDNA that served as material.

As processed by the authors: Counts of nucleated cells, estimated from reference gene primer amplification, were obtained. Method: immunoSEQ multiplex PCR; TCRdb's copy keeps in-frame clones and lacks some. D and trimming come from the DNA, and the V and J calls and clone size come from that table. The sample consists of roughly 130,000 clones, over 80% of them appearing once. Trimming pared 2 bases from V and 4 bases from J, leaving 8 bases between. Germline V gene lookup returns CDR1 WSHSY and CDR2 SAAADI. The CDR3 has 13 amino acids. The chain carries TRBV10-2 and TRBJ1-2, with no clear D. This clonotype was obtained from a man between 65 and 80 years old with acute or convalescent COVID-19. Material: peripheral blood. The CDR3 DNA reads TGCGCCAGCAGTGAGCTGAGGCGCTATGGCTACACCTTC. Translated, it gives CASSELRRYGYTF.